The source of this T cell receptor (beta chain) is a study of blood T cell repertoires in COVID-19. Study background: The study drew acute and convalescent COVID-19 samples from the United States, Italy and Spain. PBMCs, B-cell-depleted T cells, or T cells provided the cDNA or gDNA that made up the material.

After removal of 5 bases from V and 6 bases from J, the junction contained 14 bases not matched to a gene. The CDR3 has 16 amino acids. Germline V gene sequence: CDR1 SGDLS, CDR2 YYNGEE. Methods used by the authors: It was from reference gene primer amplification that nucleated cell counts were estimated. Data came from immunoSEQ multiplex PCR; TCRdb stores just in-frame clones and leaves some out. V and J calls and clone size are as listed in that table; D and trimming were resolved from the DNA. Of under 95,000 clones listed, around 88% are singletons. The count of this clone is one. The V gene is TRBV9, the J gene TRBJ2-3; 8 nucleotides align to TRBD2. Sequencing was done on a sample of peripheral blood. This clonotype was obtained from a woman of 80 years or more with acute or convalescent COVID-19. The CDR3 reads CASRPLIAGLLDTQYF. The CDR3 coding sequence is TGTGCCAGCAGACCCCTAATAGCGGGGCTGCTGGATACGCAGTATTTT.